Following are 2 T cell receptor beta chains from one sample sequenced in a study of blood T cell repertoires in COVID-19. The method was immunoSEQ multiplex PCR; TCRdb's version includes in-frame clones alone and lacks a portion of them. The sample consists of about 59,000 clones, approximately 82% of them appearing once. The specimen was peripheral blood. The source of these receptors is a man older than 75 with acute or convalescent COVID-19.

The chain recombines TRBV7-9 with TRBJ2-1, with 10 bases matching TRBD1. The germline V gene has CDR1 SEHNR and CDR2 FQNEAQ (reference sequence). The V segment lost 1 base and the J segment 4 bases; nucleotides outside the gene matches: 1. The CDR3 is made up of 15 amino acids. The CDR3 reads CASSLGDRGYNEQFF. DNA for the CDR3: TGTGCCAGCAGCTTAGGGGACAGGGGTTACAATGAGCAGTTCTTC.

This chain joins TRBV28 and TRBJ1-5, with 7 bases matching TRBD1. CDR3 length: 14 residues. Germline lookup yields CDR1 MDHEN and CDR2 SYDVKM. The V gene end was trimmed by 4 bases and the J gene end by 4 bases; junction bases not matched to a gene: 4. CDR3 protein: CASSSGTENQPQHF. CDR3 DNA sequence: TGTGCCAGCAGTTCCGGGACAGAGAATCAGCCCCAGCATTTT. Looking up the rest from reference TRBV28 and TRBJ1-5 gives the full variable domain: DVKVTQSSRYLVKRTGEKVFLECVQDMDHENMFWYRQDPGLGLRLIYFSYDVKMKEKGDIPEGYSVSREKKERFSLILESASTNQTSMYLCASSSGTENQPQHFGDGTRLSIL.